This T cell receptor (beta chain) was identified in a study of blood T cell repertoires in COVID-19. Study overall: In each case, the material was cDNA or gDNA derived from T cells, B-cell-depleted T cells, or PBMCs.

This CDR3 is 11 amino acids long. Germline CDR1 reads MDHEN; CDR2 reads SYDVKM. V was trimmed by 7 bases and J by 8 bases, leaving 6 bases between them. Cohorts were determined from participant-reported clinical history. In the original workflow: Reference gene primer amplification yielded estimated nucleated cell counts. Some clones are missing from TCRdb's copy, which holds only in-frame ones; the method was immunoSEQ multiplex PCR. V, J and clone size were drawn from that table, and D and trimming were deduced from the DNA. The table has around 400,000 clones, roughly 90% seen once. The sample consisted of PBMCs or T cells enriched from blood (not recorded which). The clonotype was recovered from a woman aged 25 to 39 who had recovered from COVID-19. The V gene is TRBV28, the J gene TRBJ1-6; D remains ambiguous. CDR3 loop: CASTGDSPLHF. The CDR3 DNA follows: TGTGCCAGCACGGGAGATTCACCCCTCCACTTT.